This is a list of T cell receptor beta chains from one sample in a study of blood T cells in healthy people across ages. TCRdb processed the 5' RACE reads anew with MiXCR; each CDR3 protein has one entry. The data hold hundreds of thousands of distinct CDR3 sequences, with around half observed a single time. Sample: blood. These receptor sequences come from a woman aged 60-75 years in good health. Both conserved end residues are part of each CDR3. The D gene is left open where the match is weak. Only some rows state a clone size, as once, few, many or a class for expanded clones.

v_call	clone_size	d_call	j_call	cdr3_nt	cdr3_aa
TRBV6-2/TRBV6-3	.	TRBD2	TRBJ2-7	TGTGCCAGCAGTTACGCTAGCGGGGCCCTCTTCGAGCAGTACTTC	CASSYASGALFEQYF
TRBV7-6	.	.	TRBJ2-7	TGTGCCAGCAGCCAGTTGGGGGGGGGCGTTTCCTACGAGCAGTACTTC	CASSQLGGGVSYEQYF
TRBV20-1	few	TRBD2	TRBJ2-7	TGCAGTGCTAGACCCCCTAGCGGAACCTACGAGCAGTACTTC	CSARPPSGTYEQYF
TRBV29-1	.	TRBD2	TRBJ2-1	TGCAGCGTGCGGCGATACAAGCGGGAGTCCTACAATGAGCAGTTCTTC	CSVRRYKRESYNEQFF
TRBV7-3	few	TRBD1	TRBJ2-7	TGTGCCAGCAGCTCTCTATCGGGACAGAGACCTTACGAGCAGTACTTC	CASSSLSGQRPYEQYF
TRBV6-1	.	TRBD1	TRBJ1-2	TGTGCCAGCAGTGGTCGGGACAGGCTCTATGGCTACACCTTC	CASSGRDRLYGYTF
TRBV12-3/TRBV12-4	.	.	TRBJ2-6	TGTGCCAGCAGCTTCAACAGCCCGGGCGGGGCCAACGTCCTGACTTTC	CASSFNSPGGANVLTF
TRBV7-2	.	TRBD2	TRBJ2-1	TGTGCCAGCAGCCCAAAAGCGGGGGCCCTATACAATGAGCAGTTCTTC	CASSPKAGALYNEQFF
TRBV25-1	many	.	TRBJ1-5	TGTGCCAGCAGTGATGGGGGAAGCAATCAGCCCCAGCATTTT	CASSDGGSNQPQHF
TRBV27	.	.	TRBJ1-2	TGTGCCAGCAGACCCGGTAGGGGGTTGGACTATGGCTACACCTTC	CASRPGRGLDYGYTF
TRBV2	.	.	TRBJ1-1	TGTGCCAGCAGTGATTTTGAAGGTAAAGCTTTCTTT	CASSDFEGKAFF
TRBV28	once	.	TRBJ2-2	TGTGCCAGCAGTTTATGGGGGGCCGGGGAGCTGTTTTTT	CASSLWGAGELFF
TRBV30	.	TRBD1	TRBJ1-1	TGTGCGGGACAGGGGATGAACACTGAAGCTTTCTTT	CAGQGMNTEAFF
TRBV7-9	many	.	TRBJ1-2	TGTGCCAGCAGCCGAGACAGCAACTATGGCTACACCTTC	CASSRDSNYGYTF
TRBV28	few	.	TRBJ1-4	TGTGCCAGCAGTTTAAGGACAGTTAGGAATGAAAAACTGTTTTTT	CASSLRTVRNEKLFF
TRBV20-1	.	.	TRBJ2-7	TGCAGTGCTAGACAGGGTCGGGAGCAGTACTTC	CSARQGREQYF
TRBV13	few	TRBD2	TRBJ2-7	TGTGCCAGCAGCTTAGAGCGGGAGGCTGGAGAGCAGTACTTC	CASSLEREAGEQYF
TRBV7-2	few	TRBD1	TRBJ1-5	TGTGCCAGCAGCCGGACAGGGGACGGCAATCAGCCCCAGCATTTT	CASSRTGDGNQPQHF
TRBV3-1	.	.	TRBJ2-5	TGTGCCAGCAGCCAGGTCGAGACCCAGTACTTC	CASSQVETQYF
TRBV5-1	few	.	TRBJ2-2	TGCGCCAGCAGCGAATTAATCACCGGGGAGCTGTTTTTT	CASSELITGELFF
TRBV6-6	.	.	TRBJ1-2	TGTGCCAGCAGTTACTGGGGTAAGAGTTTTCCTGGCTACACCTTC	CASSYWGKSFPGYTF
TRBV10-3	.	.	TRBJ1-5	TGTGCCATCAGTACCATAGATCAGCCCCAGCATTTT	CAISTIDQPQHF
TRBV15	few	.	TRBJ2-4	TGTGCCACCAGCAGAGAGGCCTGGGGTGGCATTCAGTACTTC	CATSREAWGGIQYF
TRBV5-5	few	.	TRBJ2-5	TGTGCCAGCAGCTTGAGTCAGACTCAAGAGACCCAGTACTTC	CASSLSQTQETQYF
TRBV29-1	few	.	TRBJ1-4	TGCAGCGTTGAGGCCGGGACAAGGGAAAAACTGTTTTTT	CSVEAGTREKLFF
TRBV6-1	few	TRBD1	TRBJ2-5	TGTGCCAGCAGGGACAGGAATAACCAAGAGACCCAGTACTTC	CASRDRNNQETQYF